This T cell receptor beta chain was observed in a study of shared clonotypes between healthy human individuals. Naive CD8 isolation took CD45RO-negative cells positively selected for CCR7 and excluded terminally differentiated effector memory CD45RA+ cells. The J segment lost 6 bases and the V segment lost 2 bases, leaving 7 bases of the junction unmatched. Looked up from germline, CDR1 is MNHEY and CDR2 is SVGAGI. The CDR3 is 16 residues long. Using immunoSEQ multiplex PCR, the repertoire was profiled, and TCRdb retains in-frame clones only, with some absent. The repertoire holds approximately 1.9 million clones, with around 95% as singletons.

The chain is built from TRBV6-5 and TRBJ2-3; 11 nucleotides line up with TRBD2. Input material: naive CD8+ T cells from PBMCs. This clonotype was obtained from a man aged 18 to 30 in good health. Some clones in this sample may be carry-over from other donors' samples. Here the CDR3 reads CASSYGTSGLSDTQYF. In DNA form, the CDR3 reads TGTGCCAGCAGTTACGGGACTAGCGGCTTAAGTGATACGCAGTATTTT.